This T cell receptor beta chain was profiled in a study of blood T cells in healthy people across ages. Germline CDR1 LGHNA, CDR2 YSLEER. The CDR3 totals 17 residues. A second PCR, run for roughly 7 to 12 cycles, used a sample-barcoded 5' primer plus a J-beta primer mix. In TCRdb, the 5' RACE reads were re-called with MiXCR into one record per CDR3 protein. The sample lists approximately 600,000 distinct CDR3 sequences; about 54% were seen once. Of note for this clonotype: At one end the junction does not follow the germline gene, possibly because of a read error.

This receptor was taken from a man in his 60s in good health. Sequences were obtained from blood. V and J are TRBV4-3 and TRBJ2-6; perhaps TRBD1 as D (5 bases). CDR3 residues: CASSQDRATSGASVLTF. In nucleotides, the CDR3 is TGCGCCAGCAGCCAAGACAGGGCAACCTCTGGGGCCAGCGTCCTGACTTTC.